This T cell receptor (beta chain) was sequenced for a study of T-cell memory formation after mild COVID-19 (dated by TCRdb to 2020 to 2022). In terms of the full investigation: TCR sequence clusters from the two donors were largely donor specific. In two donors, T-cell clones that expanded and contracted after mild COVID-19 were tracked by sequencing TCRalpha and TCRbeta repertoires over time. Two young, previously healthy adult volunteers, one female and one male, were included in the cohort.

Ficoll-Paque density gradient centrifugation was used to isolate PBMCs. What the authors observed across the whole study: Some responding clones were detected in pre-infection memory, suggesting pre-existing cross-reactive memory T cells joined the SARS-CoV-2 response. SARS-CoV-2 specificity of the second-wave clones peaking on day 37 was not confirmed. Clones that contracted from day 15 to 85 showed balanced CD4/CD8 phenotypes, whereas a second wave of clones that expanded from day 15 to 37 leaned towards CD4+. Contracting CD4+ clones were found mainly in CM and EM memory subsets, while CD8+ clones were enriched in EMRA. Only two mild cases were covered by the study, and larger cohorts that include severe cases with pre-infection samples were considered necessary.

Reads for this sample came from an Illumina NovaSeq 6000. TCRalpha and TCRbeta cDNA libraries were constructed by 5'RACE with constant-segment primers, with sample barcodes and unique molecular identifiers being introduced. RNA was extracted from every sample with Trizol reagent. The libraries were amplified in two PCR steps, and the second step added a second sample barcode and Illumina TruSeq adapters. Libraries were sequenced on an Illumina NovaSeq with 2 x 150 bp paired-end reads. Per the source publication's procedure: Reads were demultiplexed and collapsed into UMI-guided consensus sequences with migec v1.2.7. Using mixcr v2.1.11, the UMI consensuses were aligned to TRA and TRB V and J templates and assembled into clonotypes. A clonotype was counted as expanded or contracted only when both edgeR and NoisET called the clonotype significant, with the noise models trained on biological replicates. For edgeR calls, the thresholds were a false discovery rate-adjusted p below 0.01 and a log2 fold-change of 1. As an exploratory analysis of dynamics, max-normalized trajectories of the 1000 most abundant clonotypes were examined by PCA with hierarchical clustering. Separately sequenced CD4+ and CD8+ repertoires were used to assign a CD4 or CD8 phenotype to each responding clone. The public reads were run again by TCRdb, first through fastp at Q25 and then through MiXCR, and only productive beta chains were kept. Merged by CDR3 protein, the rows form single entries marked with the most common genes and DNA. What appears here as the V and J calls and clone size reflects TCRdb's work, not the paper's. This sample lists fewer than 500,000 distinct CDR3 sequences; about 23% were detected once. The ten largest clonotypes hold about an eighth of the sample.

As for this clonotype: What this receptor recognizes is not known. Within one base of it there is no much larger clone, and no base qualities were kept.

Including the terminal cysteine and phenylalanine, the CDR3 comprises 15 residues. The entry retains the CDR3 DNA only, 45 bases that are in frame from base 1. Looking up the germline V gene (reference sequence) yields CDR1 LNHNV and CDR2 YYDKDF. Trimming costs V 1 base and J 4 bases, and their ends lie 11 bases apart. The V gene is TRBV15 and the J gene is TRBJ2-1, with the D gene not clear enough to name. Sample: PBMCs or a T cell subset sorted from them (not recorded which). This sequence originates from an adult woman who had mild COVID-19 (a few samples of this study predate the infection). The sample titles of this study are shuffled in the database, so cell type and time point are left out; the donor was told from shared clones. The DNA sequence follows: TGTGCCACCAGCAGAGTAGTTGGACCATACAATGAGCAGTTCTTC. This translates into CATSRVVGPYNEQFF.